The source of this T cell receptor beta chain is a study of radiation and T cells in renal cell carcinoma. Broader study findings: Top tumor clonotypes rose in blood 2 weeks post-radiation, then contracted. Pretreatment tumor biopsies were lacking, so baseline clonotypes are unknown.

Profiled with immunoSEQ multiplex PCR; TCRdb holds only in-frame clones, not every one. The sample shows roughly 130,000 clones, approximately 90% of them seen only once. About this clone: The antigen is not known.

Specified time point: blood 2 weeks post-SBRT. This sample's treatment: 15 Gy SBRT to primary tumor, nephrectomy 4 weeks later. Germline trimming cut 1 base from V and 3 bases from J; bases unmatched to any gene: 7. The length of the CDR3 is 16 residues. CDR1 LNHDA and CDR2 SQIVND come from the germline V gene (reference sequence). The clonotype comes from a woman between 70 and 85 years old with renal cell carcinoma. The chain links TRBV19 to TRBJ2-7, with 9 bases that match TRBD2. The sequenced sample was blood, obtained from a patient whose treatment included radiotherapy and nephrectomy. CDR3 residues: CASSIARRAGGYEQYF. The CDR3 coding sequence is TGTGCCAGTAGTATAGCCCGTCGAGCGGGGGGCTACGAGCAGTACTTC.